This TCR beta chain stems from a study of blood T cell repertoires in COVID-19. Study overall: Material from acute and convalescent COVID-19 was sourced from the United States, Italy and Spain. PBMCs, B-cell-depleted T cells, or T cells provided the cDNA or gDNA that made up the material.

The ends were cut back, 3 bases at V and 3 bases at J, with 6 bases in the middle. The CDR3 has 13 amino acids. Germline V lookup: CDR1 LGHDT, CDR2 YNNKEL (reference sequence). Authors' methods: Estimates of nucleated cell counts were drawn from the amplification of reference gene primers. Using immunoSEQ multiplex PCR, the repertoire was profiled, and TCRdb retains in-frame clones only, with some absent. V, J and clone size derive from that table, while D and trimming were established from the DNA sequence. The table lists tens of thousands of clones, roughly 84% of them singletons. This sequence was found in a human donor in a cohort sampled during active COVID-19. This chain connects TRBV3-1 (or the pseudogene TRBV3-2) to TRBJ1-3; a possible D gene is TRBD1 (6 bases). Sequenced input: peripheral blood. CDR3 loop: CASSQDSGNTIYF. For the CDR3, the DNA is TGTGCCAGCAGCCAGGACAGTGGAAACACCATATATTTT.